The entry below gives a single T cell receptor (beta chain) sequence along with its context. This clonotype was observed many times. It lacks a known antigen. It has no much larger one-base neighbor in the sample; base qualities were not kept. The TCR beta CDR3 regions were amplified from the RNA transcripts. The first round of RT-PCR for the TCR CDR3 was performed with the HTBI primer set and the Qiagen OneStep RT-PCR kit. Libraries were constructed in a second round of multiplex PCR, after which size selection and purification were carried out. Paired-end sequencing of the libraries was performed with 100 bp reads on an Illumina HiSeq2000. For the original study's pipeline: SOAPnuke was used to process the raw data, removing reads that contained adapters or uncalled bases, had a mean Phred below 15, or lacked an exact match to the constant primer or identifier. COPE v1.2.5 was used to merge high-quality paired reads, and clonotypes were defined as unique nucleotide sequences. Clonotypes were aligned to IMGT TRBV, TRBD and TRBJ reference segments using MiTCR v1.1. The analysis included only V-J combinations with a frequency above 0.0001, which together covered approximately 99% of the repertoires. A TCS score was defined as the ratio of F50 (clonal expansion) to E x V (chaos), with BLOSUM62-based TCRdist applied between CDR3 peptides within each V-J. Welch's t-statistics and random forest reduced several hundred V-J features to 10 to 15, which were used in a naive Bayes classifier (R e1071). TCRdb reworked the public reads: Q25 trimming with fastp, MiXCR clone assembly, productive beta chains retained. Rows are combined by CDR3 protein, so each entry shows the most common genes and DNA. What appears here as the V and J calls and clone size reflects TCRdb's work, not the paper's. The sample records some 510,000 distinct CDR3 sequences, under 25% of which are singletons. The ten largest clones take up around 27% of the sample.

The sample originates from a study of T cells in Graves' hyperthyroidism and ophthalmopathy (dated by TCRdb to about 2019). Broadly, across the study: Peripheral blood was sampled at the time of initial diagnosis, prior to any treatment. A discovery cohort of around 100 patients, approximately 44 with Graves' ophthalmopathy and approximately 55 with stable Graves' hyperthyroidism, was used to find distinguishing TCR V-J signatures. Whether ophthalmopathy could be predicted prospectively was tested in an independent validation cohort made up of approximately 19 hyperthyroidism patients plus 17 patients who later progressed to ophthalmopathy. The 100 or so discovery patients were randomly divided into training and test sets at a 7:3 ratio. The study also compared thyroid tissue and blood T-cell repertoires from several Graves' hyperthyroidism patients. Once sampling was done, hyperthyroidism patients were given methimazole at a starting dose of 30 mg daily, whereas ophthalmopathy patients were given high-dose intravenous methylprednisolone. According to the paper, TCR Vbeta CDR3 sequencing was carried out on 135 peripheral blood samples, which came from under 50 ophthalmopathy, around 75 hyperthyroidism and roughly 17 progressor patients.

A patient counted as having stable Graves' hyperthyroidism if no progression to ophthalmopathy occurred over 18 months of follow-up. The hyperthyroidism patients were between 18 and 65 years old and newly diagnosed, with a disease duration of less than 2 months. Any patient with an uncontrolled infection, another autoimmune disease, pregnancy or lactation was excluded. Diagnoses relied on clinical symptoms, serum thyroxine and TRAb, thyroid ultrasound and orbital computed tomography. PBMCs were isolated from approximately 10 ml of fresh peripheral blood by Ficoll-Paque density gradient centrifugation. Trizol reagent was used to extract total RNA, and RNA quality was then checked on an Agilent 2100 Bioanalyzer. There are 15 amino acids in the CDR3, from cysteine to phenylalanine inclusive. Of all the DNA, just the CDR3 is kept, 45 bases in frame from base 1. V is shortened by 5 bases, J by 7 bases, and the region joining them spans 18 bases.

What the work shows at the level of the full study, not this receptor alone: In validation, the model predicted progression to ophthalmopathy with about 71% sensitivity and less than 75% specificity, a median of 6.5 months before onset. Most expanded thyroid clonotypes (frequency above 0.001) were also detected in blood, a finding suggesting that blood repertoires may reflect thyroid immune responses. A 13 V-J signature model separated ophthalmopathy from stable hyperthyroidism, with roughly 88% sensitivity and 81.08% specificity in cross-validation and 80%/75% in testing. No statistical method was used to fix the sample size in advance, and group allocation was not hidden from the investigators.

The receptor was derived from a man aged 18 to 29 with Graves' hyperthyroidism. This sequence uses TRBV12-3 or TRBV12-4 and TRBJ1-3; possibly the D gene is TRBD1, per 6 matching bases. Sequenced input: blood. The DNA is as follows: TGTGCCAGCAGTGAAACCGGGACAAGTGCGAACACCATATATTTT. Its coded protein is CASSETGTSANTIYF.